Described below is a single TCR beta chain sequence and its context. The V gene lost 5 bases and the J gene lost 2 bases, with 13 bases spanning the gap. CDR3 length: 15 amino acids. Germline V gene lookup returns CDR1 MNHEY and CDR2 SVGAGI. Clones were read by immunoSEQ multiplex PCR, and TCRdb kept only the in-frame ones, dropping some. The repertoire includes approximately 40,000 clones, 88% of them detected once, and roughly 1.2% sits in the top ten. The sample originates from a study of T cells in narcolepsy. The chain employs TRBV6-5 and TRBJ1-5, with a tentative D call TRBD1 (5 bases). The clonotype originates from a human donor with narcolepsy. Sample: CD45RA- memory CD4+ T cells from PBMCs. The CDR3 spells CASSTGGMGNQPQHF. Here the CDR3 DNA reads TGTGCCAGCAGTACGGGGGGAATGGGCAATCAGCCCCAGCATTTT.